This T cell receptor (beta chain) stems from a study of Ad26.COV2.S vaccination and SARS-CoV-2 variants. This clone has only a few counts. Its specificity is not known. Study observations and caveats: The authors reported substantial breadth in spike-specific CD8+ and CD4+ T cell responses after vaccination.

Treatment specified: some 20 received Ad26.COV2.S at low or high dose, single or two shots; 5 received placebo; per-sample allocation not given. The samples date from day 63 after the first vaccine or placebo injection. Trimming took off 7 bases at V and 5 bases at J, with 20 bases between the two ends. In germline, CDR1 is MNHEY, CDR2 SVGAGI. The CDR3 extends over 15 amino acids. Clones were read by immunoSEQ multiplex PCR, and TCRdb kept only the in-frame ones, dropping some. This table has around 300,000 clones, about 87% appearing once. The clonotype was recovered from a person aged 18-65 years who received the Ad26.COV2.S COVID-19 vaccine or a placebo. The chain is built from TRBV6-5 and TRBJ1-1, with D maybe TRBD1 (6 bases). This specimen consisted of peripheral blood, obtained in a trial of Ad26.COV2.S vaccine versus placebo. CDR3 coding DNA: TGTGCCAGCACCGAACTGGGGGCTAGATTTACTGAAGCTTTCTTT. This encodes CASTELGARFTEAFF.